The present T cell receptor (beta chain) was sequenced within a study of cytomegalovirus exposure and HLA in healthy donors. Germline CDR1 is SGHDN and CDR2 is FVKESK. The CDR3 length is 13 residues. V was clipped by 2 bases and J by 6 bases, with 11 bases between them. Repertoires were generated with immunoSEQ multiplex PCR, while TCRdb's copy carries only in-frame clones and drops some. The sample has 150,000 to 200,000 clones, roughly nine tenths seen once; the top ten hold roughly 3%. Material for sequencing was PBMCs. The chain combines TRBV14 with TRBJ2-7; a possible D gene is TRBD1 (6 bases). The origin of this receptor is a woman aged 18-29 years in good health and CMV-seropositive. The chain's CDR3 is CASSQSFRGEQYF. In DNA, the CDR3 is TGTGCCAGCAGCCAAAGCTTCAGGGGCGAGCAGTACTTC.